The 9 T cell receptor beta chains presented below share a single source sample, sequenced in a study of blood T cell repertoires in COVID-19. Sequencing used immunoSEQ multiplex PCR; TCRdb keeps in-frame clones, though not all of them. This sample has some 30,000 clones, with over 85% found just once. The sample was peripheral blood. These receptors were obtained from a man between 65 and 85 years old with active or convalescent COVID-19.

V is TRBV3-1 (or the pseudogene TRBV3-2) and J is TRBJ1-3; 10 nucleotides match TRBD1. V shed 4 bases and J 13 bases; nucleotides not matched to a gene: 10. Per germline, CDR1 LGHDT and CDR2 YNNKEL (reference sequence). The CDR3 runs 14 residues. In DNA, the CDR3 is TGTGCCAGCAGCCCGGGGGACAGGGGCCGTCCAATATATTTT. Its protein is CASSPGDRGRPIYF.

The CDR3 protein is CASSPAGGPGQGLYEQYF. Written as DNA, the CDR3 is TGTGCCAGCAGCCCAGCTGGGGGGCCGGGACAGGGTTTATACGAGCAGTACTTC. The rearrangement uses TRBV7-9 and TRBJ2-7; 9 nucleotides line up with TRBD1. This CDR3 has 18 amino acids. The V and J ends lost 5 bases and 4 bases, in that order; junction bases with no gene match: 18. From germline, CDR1 is SEHNR and CDR2 FQNEAQ (reference sequence).

The genes are TRBV29-1 and TRBJ2-5; 12 positions match TRBD2. V lost 7 bases, J lost 7 bases, and 7 bases stayed unmatched. Germline V gene data show CDR1 as SQVTM and CDR2 as ANQGSEA. The CDR3 is 13 amino acids. CDR3 amino acids: CSAVTSGGGTQYF. The CDR3 DNA reads as TGCAGCGCCGTGACTAGCGGGGGTGGGACCCAGTACTTC.

The chain links TRBV2 to TRBJ1-1, with a tentative D call TRBD1 (5 bases). Germline CDR1 and CDR2: SNHLY and FYNNEI. V was shortened by 4 bases and J by 7 bases, with 19 bases between the two germline ends. CDR3 size: 15 residues. CDR3 sequence: CASSGSRRGFSEAFF. The CDR3 DNA reads as TGTGCCAGCAGTGGCTCGCGGAGGGGATTCAGTGAAGCTTTCTTT.

This chain uses TRBV12-3 or TRBV12-4 with TRBJ2-7; a weak D match, TRBD1 (5 bases). V lost 6 bases to trimming and J lost 7 bases, with 16 bases between them. This CDR3 is built from 13 residues. This CDR3 is CASSQVPAGEQYV. The CDR3 region has the DNA TGTGCCAGCAGCCAGGTCCCCGCAGGGGAGCAGTACGTC.

This chain uses TRBV5-1 with TRBJ2-1; a possible D gene is TRBD2 (5 bases). This CDR3 has 12 residues. Deletions cut 1 base from V and 8 bases from J, with 7 bases between. Looked up from germline, CDR1 is SGHRS and CDR2 is YFSETQ. The CDR3: CASSLIGDEQFF. The CDR3 nucleotides read TGCGCCAGCAGCTTGATCGGGGATGAGCAGTTCTTC.

V gene TRBV4-1 combines with J gene TRBJ2-7; TRBD2 might be the D (5 bases). Germline CDR1 is MGHRA and CDR2 is YSYEKL. This CDR3 contains 15 residues. The V and J ends lost 0 bases and 2 bases respectively, with 11 bases between them. DNA of the CDR3: TGCGCCAGCAGCCAAGATCGGGCCGGGGCCTACGAGCAGTACTTC. Translating it yields CASSQDRAGAYEQYF.

The chain is built from TRBV6-5 and TRBJ1-2, with TRBD1 matching over 7 bases. The CDR3 length is 11 residues. Looked up from germline, CDR1 is MNHEY and CDR2 is SVGAGI. After removal of 5 bases from V and 8 bases from J, the junction contained 2 bases not matched to a gene. CDR3 region: CASSQGDGYTF. The CDR3 region has the DNA TGTGCCAGCAGTCAGGGGGACGGCTACACCTTC.

The chain links TRBV6-1 to TRBJ2-3; TRBD1 agrees at 7 bases. Trimming took 3 bases from V and 0 from J; bases not matched to a gene: 6. CDR1 is MNHNS and CDR2 is SASEGT in the germline V gene. CDR3 length: 16 amino acids. The CDR3 loop reads CASSERTGGSTDTQYF. Here the CDR3 DNA reads TGTGCCAGCAGTGAGAGGACAGGAGGTAGCACAGATACGCAGTATTTT.